This TCR beta chain appears in the sequencing data of a study of CD8+ T cells in alopecia areata. Study overall: Severity was scored as percentage of affected scalp area in treated patients.

General study results and limits: Scalp clonality, together with expanded CD8+ clones among the top 100, fell significantly with tofacitinib.

Germline lookup yields CDR1 SEHNR and CDR2 FQNEAQ (reference sequence). The CDR3 runs 14 residues. V lost 1 base and J lost 3, with 9 bases in between. Details on this clone: Its antigen is currently unknown.

Described treatment: oral pan-JAK inhibitor, 5-10 mg twice daily. Researchers gathered lesional scalp punch biopsies and peripheral blood from patients with alopecia areata. Extraction and reverse transcription of RNA yielded cDNA as the sequencing template. Profiling relied on immunoSEQ multiplex PCR, and the TCRdb table lists in-frame clones only, not all of them. Seen here are about 210,000 clones, around three fifths observed once, and the top ten hold around 4.3%. The V gene is TRBV7-9, the J gene TRBJ1-2; D is unclear. Here the sequenced sample was CD4+ T cells sorted from blood, taken at week 4, from a patient treated with tofacitinib. The receptor was derived from a human donor with alopecia areata. The CDR3 bases are TGTGCCAGCAGCTTAGAGGCAGCTCACTATGGCTACACCTTC. This translates into CASSLEAAHYGYTF.